This T cell receptor (beta chain) came from a study of response to subunit inactivated influenza vaccine. Study conclusions and caveats: The authors offered the suggestion that each seasonal influenza vaccination recruits few new T cells.

MiXCR was run by TCRdb on the RT-PCR reads, yielding one entry per CDR3 protein. The data hold fewer than 350,000 distinct CDR3 sequences, with 21% observed a single time. V was trimmed by 8 bases and J by 1 base, leaving 14 bases between them. CDR3 length equals 14 residues. Concerning this clonotype itself: Antigen specificity is unknown.

The genes are TRBV12-3 or TRBV12-4 and TRBJ1-1, with a possible D match to TRBD1 (6 bases). The origin of this receptor is a man aged 50-75 years who received an inactivated influenza vaccine. The specimen comprised PBMCs from blood, sampled less than 22 months after vaccination. The CDR3 region has the DNA TGTGCCAGCGGGGGGCCGGGGGGGAACACTGAAGCTTTCTTT. Translating gives CASGGPGGNTEAFF.